Sequencing of this T cell receptor beta chain was carried out in a study of blood T cell repertoires in COVID-19. In the study overall: Samples taken during acute and convalescent COVID-19 were collected in the United States, Italy and Spain. PBMCs, B-cell-depleted T cells, or T cells provided the cDNA or gDNA that made up the material.

V shed 5 bases, J shed 5 bases, and the junction held 6 bases outside the gene matches. The CDR3 consists of 14 residues. CDR1 and CDR2 (germline): LNHNV, YYDKDF (reference sequence). As originally analysed: Estimates of nucleated cell counts were drawn from the amplification of reference gene primers. This table comes from immunoSEQ multiplex PCR, and its TCRdb copy is limited to in-frame clones, with some not included. V, J and clone size are taken as reported in that table, and D and trimming were inferred from the DNA itself. This sample has a few hundred thousand clones, with around 84% found just once.

The material sequenced was peripheral blood. The TCR was taken from an elderly woman with active or convalescent COVID-19. The rearrangement joins TRBV15 to TRBJ2-7, with TRBD1 matching 10 bases. Here the CDR3 DNA reads TGTGCCACCAGCTTTAGACAGGGGGCGAACGAGCAGTACTTC. Protein product: CATSFRQGANEQYF.